These 30 T cell receptor beta chains were sequenced from one sample in a study of long-term antiretroviral therapy in people with HIV. The assay, immunoSEQ v3.0, was run at survey level. The table came from immunoSEQ multiplex PCR; TCRdb's copy has only in-frame clones and leaves some out. The sample yields 36,000 or so clones, roughly four fifths seen once. This material consisted of unsorted PBMCs, taken 0.6 years after starting antiretroviral therapy. The source of these receptors is a young man with HIV.

The chain carries TRBV7-9 and TRBJ2-3, with D perhaps matching TRBD2 (6 bases). CDR1 and CDR2 from the germline V gene are SEHNR and FQNEAQ (reference sequence). This CDR3 contains 17 residues. The ends were cut back, 6 bases at V and 2 bases at J, with 21 bases in the middle. This CDR3 is CASRGGLPGADTDTQYF. CDR3 sequence (DNA): TGTGCCAGCAGAGGAGGCCTACCGGGAGCAGACACAGATACGCAGTATTTT.

V gene TRBV7-2 combines with J gene TRBJ2-5, with TRBD2 as a possible D gene (6 bases). V dropped 5 bases and J dropped 2 bases, with 9 bases sitting between them. The CDR3 has 13 residues. CDR1 is SGHTA and CDR2 is FQGNSA in the germline V gene. The CDR3 nucleotides are TGTGCCAGCAGCCCACGGGGGCAAGAGACCCAGTACTTC. Its protein product is CASSPRGQETQYF.

This chain connects TRBV28 to TRBJ2-3; a possible D gene is TRBD2 (5 bases). Trimming pared 4 bases from V and 5 bases from J, leaving 16 bases between. The germline V gene has CDR1 MDHEN and CDR2 SYDVKM. The CDR3 length is 15 residues. CDR3 in amino acids: CASSSPSRGGDTQYF. DNA of the CDR3: TGTGCCAGCAGTTCCCCCTCACGAGGAGGAGATACGCAGTATTTT.

The chain combines TRBV27 with TRBJ1-2; D is unclear. CDR3 length: 16 amino acids. The V end lost 5 bases, the J end lost 4 bases, and 20 bases lay between the germline ends. Germline CDR1 and CDR2: MNHEY and SMNVEV (reference sequence). This CDR3 is CASSPRAAFLFYGYTF. CDR3 nucleotide sequence: TGTGCCAGCAGTCCACGGGCCGCCTTCCTTTTCTATGGCTACACCTTC.

This chain joins TRBV7-2 and TRBJ2-1; 14 nucleotides agree with TRBD2. This CDR3 has 17 amino acids. J was trimmed by 0 bases and V by 5 bases; bases with no gene match: 3. The germline gives CDR1 SGHTA, CDR2 FQGNSA. CDR3 sequence (DNA): TGTGCCAGCAGCGTCGGGACTAGCGGGAGCTCCTACAATGAGCAGTTCTTC. Protein: CASSVGTSGSSYNEQFF. Supplemented by reference TRBV7-2 and TRBJ2-1, the full variable domain reads GAGVSQSPSNKVTEKGKDVELRCDPISGHTALYWYRQSLGQGLEFLIYFQGNSAPDKSGLPSDRFSAERTGGSVSTLTIQRTQQEDSAVYLCASSVGTSGSSYNEQFFGPGTRLTVL.

This clone appeared a single time. The rearrangement joins TRBV13 to TRBJ2-1; 7 bases fit TRBD2. The germline V gene has CDR1 PRHDT and CDR2 FYEKMQ (reference sequence). Trimming cost V 4 bases and J 3 bases; bases outside gene matches: 6. There are 15 residues in the CDR3. CDR3 DNA: TGTGCCAGCAGCTCCCTGCGGGAGAACTACAATGAGCAGTTCTTC. This gives the protein CASSSLRENYNEQFF.

The V and J genes are TRBV2 and TRBJ2-7, with a tentative D call TRBD1 (6 bases). CDR1 SNHLY and CDR2 FYNNEI come from the germline V gene. The CDR3 has 14 residues. The V end was cut by 7 bases, the J end by 3 bases, with 16 bases between. CDR3 amino acids: CASKQGIDFYEQYF. CDR3 DNA sequence: TGTGCCAGCAAACAGGGTATTGATTTCTACGAGCAGTACTTC. Together with reference TRBV2 and TRBJ2-7, the CDR3 gives the full variable domain: EPEVTQTPSHQVTQMGQEVILRCVPISNHLYFYWYRQILGQKVEFLVSFYNNEISEKSEIFDDQFSVERPDGSNFTLKIRSTKLEDSAMYFCASKQGIDFYEQYFGPGTRLTVT.

This chain links TRBV28 with TRBJ2-2; 7 bases align to TRBD1. The CDR3 extends over 17 amino acids. CDR1 is MDHEN and CDR2 is SYDVKM in the germline V gene. V shed 10 bases and J 2 bases; nucleotides not matched to a gene: 16. CDR3 loop: CATLPTDRPANTGELFF. In DNA, the CDR3 is TGTGCCACTCTACCCACGGACAGGCCCGCAAACACCGGGGAGCTGTTTTTT. Full variable domain (remainder filled in from reference TRBV28 and TRBJ2-2): DVKVTQSSRYLVKRTGEKVFLECVQDMDHENMFWYRQDPGLGLRLIYFSYDVKMKEKGDIPEGYSVSREKKERFSLILESASTNQTSMYLCATLPTDRPANTGELFFGEGSRLTVL.

Written as DNA, the CDR3 is TGTGCCAGCAGTTCGAACAGGGTGGGATACTACGAGCAGTACTTC. It translates to CASSSNRVGYYEQYF. V and J are TRBV2 and TRBJ2-7, with D maybe TRBD1 (6 bases). V lost 5 bases and J 3 bases, leaving 17 bases between the germline ends. The CDR3 is 15 amino acids. In germline, CDR1 is SNHLY, CDR2 FYNNEI.

The chain recombines TRBV7-2 with TRBJ1-3, with 7 bases fitting TRBD1. This CDR3 spans 15 amino acids. In germline, CDR1 is SGHTA, CDR2 FQGNSA. J lost 0 bases, V lost 3 bases, and 2 bases had no gene match. The CDR3 spells CASSFGTASGNTIYF. DNA of the CDR3: TGTGCCAGCAGCTTCGGGACAGCCTCTGGAAACACCATATATTTT.

The CDR3 nucleotides are TGTGCCAGCAGTTACTTCGGTTATTACGAGCAGTACTTC. This gives the protein CASSYFGYYEQYF. V and J are TRBV6-6 and TRBJ2-7, with no clear D. The germline gives CDR1 MNHNY, CDR2 SVGAGI (reference sequence). Trimming stripped 1 base from V and 4 bases from J, with 8 bases between. CDR3 length: 13 amino acids.

This clone was recorded a few times. The chain links TRBV4-2 to TRBJ2-7; D call uncertain. Germline V CDR1 and CDR2: LGHNA, YNFKEQ. This CDR3 spans 14 amino acids. Trimming left V 2 bases short and J 2 bases short, with 10 bases between. Here the CDR3 DNA reads TGTGCCAGCAGCCAATCTTACACTGCCTACGAGCAGTACTTC. Translating it yields CASSQSYTAYEQYF.

This CDR3 is CASRQTGGDNEQFF. CDR3 sequence (DNA): TGCGCCAGCAGACAGACAGGGGGCGACAATGAGCAGTTCTTC. The chain carries TRBV4-1 and TRBJ2-1; TRBD1 aligns across 10 bases. Germline trimming cut 6 bases from V and 5 bases from J; bases unmatched to any gene: 4. CDR1 and CDR2 from the germline V gene are MGHRA and YSYEKL. CDR3 length: 14 amino acids.

The rearrangement joins TRBV29-1 to TRBJ2-6; D tentatively fits TRBD1 or TRBD2 (5 bases each). Between the trimmed V and J ends, which lost 5 bases and 0 bases, there was a span of 14 bases. From germline, CDR1 is SQVTM and CDR2 ANQGSEA. This CDR3 is 16 amino acids long. CDR3 protein: CSVHLGRNSGANVLTF. The CDR3 DNA reads TGCAGCGTTCATTTGGGACGGAACTCTGGGGCCAACGTCCTGACTTTC. Full variable domain (remainder filled in from reference TRBV29-1 and TRBJ2-6): SAVISQKPSRDICQRGTSLTIQCQVDSQVTMMFWYRQQPGQSLTLIATANQGSEATYESGFVIDKFPISRPNLTFSTLTVSNMSPEDSSIYLCSVHLGRNSGANVLTFGAGSRLTVL.

The gene calls are TRBV28 and TRBJ2-3; 14 bases fit TRBD2. V shed 5 bases and J 1 base; nucleotides not matched to a gene: 5. The germline gives CDR1 MDHEN, CDR2 SYDVKM. The CDR3 covers 17 residues. In DNA form, the CDR3 reads TGTGCCAGCAGTCAAGGGACTAGCGGGAGCCGCACAGATACGCAGTATTTT. It specifies CASSQGTSGSRTDTQYF. Full variable domain (outside the CDR3, taken from reference TRBV28 and TRBJ2-3): DVKVTQSSRYLVKRTGEKVFLECVQDMDHENMFWYRQDPGLGLRLIYFSYDVKMKEKGDIPEGYSVSREKKERFSLILESASTNQTSMYLCASSQGTSGSRTDTQYFGPGTRLTVL.

The chain uses TRBV19 and TRBJ2-5; a weak D match, TRBD1 (6 bases). There are 14 residues in the CDR3. Germline-derived CDR1 and CDR2 are LNHDA and SQIVND (reference sequence). Trimming took 5 bases from V and 1 from J, leaving 11 bases between them. CDR3 amino acids: CASSAQGPQETQYF. The CDR3 DNA follows: TGTGCCAGTAGTGCGCAGGGGCCCCAAGAGACCCAGTACTTC.

The chain carries TRBV4-3 and TRBJ2-2; D gene uncertain. V was shortened by 3 bases and J by 2 bases, with 10 bases between the two germline ends. The germline V gene encodes CDR1 LGHNA and CDR2 YSLEER. The CDR3 loop spans 15 amino acids. The CDR3 is CASSQGATNTGELFF. CDR3 DNA sequence: TGCGCCAGCAGCCAGGGTGCTACAAACACCGGGGAGCTGTTTTTT.

Sample share makes this clone medium-sized. For the CDR3, the DNA is TGTGCCAGCAGCCTAGGATTCGGCGGGACAGTTTTTGGCTACACCTTC. It encodes CASSLGFGGTVFGYTF. The chain has TRBV14 and TRBJ1-2; 7 nucleotides match TRBD1. Germline CDR1 reads SGHDN; CDR2 reads FVKESK. V lost 4 bases to trimming and J lost 7 bases; unmatched junction nucleotides: 15. The CDR3 sequence is 16 residues long.

This chain uses TRBV27 with TRBJ2-1; D uncertain. CDR1 and CDR2 from the germline V gene are MNHEY and SMNVEV (reference sequence). Trimming cost V 3 bases and J 7 bases, with 4 bases left between them. The CDR3 spans 11 residues. CDR3 in amino acids: CASSFGNEQFF. For the CDR3, the DNA is TGTGCCAGCAGTTTCGGGAATGAGCAGTTCTTC.

V gene TRBV28 combines with J gene TRBJ2-7, with D unclear. Germline CDR1 and CDR2: MDHEN and SYDVKM. The CDR3 is 13 residues long. V gave up 3 bases and J gave up 1 base, with 7 bases separating them. In DNA form, the CDR3 reads TGTGCCAGCAGTTTGCCCCAGTCCTACGAGCAGTACTTC. The encoded protein is CASSLPQSYEQYF.

The chain uses TRBV7-9 and TRBJ2-1, with D possibly matching TRBD2 (6 bases). With 5 bases removed from V and 0 bases from J, the gap between germline ends came to 11 bases. Germline assignment: CDR1 SEHNR and CDR2 FQNEAQ (reference sequence). CDR3 size: 15 residues. The CDR3 reads CASSPRGSSYNEQFF. The CDR3, as DNA: TGTGCCAGCAGCCCCCGGGGGAGCTCCTACAATGAGCAGTTCTTC.

The V and J genes are TRBV5-1 and TRBJ2-2; TRBD2 matches 7 bases. The CDR3 runs 16 residues. Germline-derived CDR1 and CDR2 are SGHRS and YFSETQ. V shed 6 bases and J 0 bases; nucleotides not matched to a gene: 8. The CDR3 DNA reads as TGCGCCAGCATTCCGGGAGGAAACGCGAACACCGGGGAGCTGTTTTTT. Amino acids: CASIPGGNANTGELFF.

This chain links TRBV4-3 with TRBJ2-2; 14 nucleotides line up with TRBD2. Germline assignment: CDR1 LGHNA and CDR2 YSLEER. J lost 4 bases, V lost 1 base, and 11 bases had no gene match. CDR3 length equals 20 residues. The CDR3 coding sequence is TGCGCCAGCAGCCAAGGGCTCCGACTAGCGGGAGGGTTAGGCACCGGGGAGCTGTTTTTT. This sequence encodes CASSQGLRLAGGLGTGELFF.

The chain carries TRBV19 and TRBJ2-1; D not certain. CDR1 LNHDA and CDR2 SQIVND come from the germline V gene (reference sequence). CDR3 length: 12 residues. Trimming shortened V by 1 base and J by 9 bases, and 7 bases separated the two germline ends. CDR3: CASSIGPAEQFF. CDR3 nucleotides: TGTGCCAGTAGTATAGGACCGGCTGAGCAGTTCTTC.

This rearrangement joins TRBV7-2 to TRBJ2-4; no clear D gene. V shed 5 bases and J shed 0 bases, with 11 bases lying between them. Per the germline V gene, CDR1 is SGHTA and CDR2 is FQGNSA. The CDR3 totals 15 residues. The DNA for the CDR3 is TGTGCCAGCAGCAGAGCTCCCTTAGCCAAAAACATTCAGTACTTC. Its translation is CASSRAPLAKNIQYF.

This clone was detected once. The gene calls are TRBV9 and TRBJ2-1; TRBD2 aligns across 10 bases. This CDR3 has 14 amino acids. The germline gives CDR1 SGDLS, CDR2 YYNGEE. J lost 9 bases, V lost 3 bases, and 6 bases had no gene match. CDR3: CASSASSSGSEQFF. The CDR3 bases are TGTGCCAGCAGCGCCTCCTCTAGCGGGAGTGAGCAGTTCTTC.

The chain is built from TRBV5-4 and TRBJ2-1; D not resolved. The ends were cut back, 0 bases at V and 0 bases at J, with 10 bases in the middle. Germline CDR1 SGHNT, CDR2 YYREEE (reference sequence). The CDR3 spans 16 residues. CDR3 sequence (DNA): TGTGCCAGCAGCTTGGATGCGTGGACCTCCTACAATGAGCAGTTCTTC. Encoded protein: CASSLDAWTSYNEQFF.

J is TRBJ1-5 and V is TRBV28; D possibly corresponds to TRBD1 (6 bases). Germline values: CDR1 MDHEN, CDR2 SYDVKM. The germline V and J ends were trimmed by 3 bases and 3 bases, with 12 bases remaining between them. The CDR3 covers 15 residues. The CDR3 is CASSFSAGDNQPQHF. In DNA form, the CDR3 reads TGTGCCAGCAGTTTTTCAGCAGGGGACAATCAGCCCCAGCATTTT.

The chain recombines TRBV19 with TRBJ1-1, with 8 bases aligning to TRBD1. Germline trimming cut 4 bases from V and 0 bases from J; bases unmatched to any gene: 1. Per germline, CDR1 LNHDA and CDR2 SQIVND (reference sequence). The CDR3 is made up of 14 amino acids. DNA of the CDR3: TGTGCCAGTAGTAAGGACAGGGTGAACACTGAAGCTTTCTTT. This encodes CASSKDRVNTEAFF.

This chain joins TRBV19 and TRBJ1-1, with D unclear. Trimming shortened V by 7 bases and J by 1 base, and 13 bases separated the two germline ends. Germline assignment: CDR1 LNHDA and CDR2 SQIVND (reference sequence). This CDR3 is 14 amino acids long. The chain's CDR3 is CASTPDIANTEAFF. The DNA for the CDR3 is TGTGCCAGTACCCCCGACATCGCGAACACTGAAGCTTTCTTT.